This entry features one T cell receptor (beta chain) sequence. Sequencing used immunoSEQ multiplex PCR; TCRdb keeps in-frame clones, though not all of them. Among roughly 120,000 clones, nearly 90% were seen once, and the ten largest hold 13%. The CDR3 loop spans 15 amino acids. The V gene's germline CDR1 is SGHTA and CDR2 FQGNSA. V was shortened by 1 base and J by 3 bases, with 11 bases between the two germline ends. The data derive from a study of T cell responses to AZD1222 COVID-19 vaccine. The sample was peripheral blood, taken on day 0 of MenACWY control vaccination. The rearrangement links TRBV7-2 to TRBJ2-3, with D perhaps TRBD1 (6 bases). This receptor was identified in an adult in good health. CDR3 coding DNA: TGTGCCAGCAGCTTAGGGTGGCAGGGGACAGATACGCAGTATTTT. It translates to CASSLGWQGTDTQYF.